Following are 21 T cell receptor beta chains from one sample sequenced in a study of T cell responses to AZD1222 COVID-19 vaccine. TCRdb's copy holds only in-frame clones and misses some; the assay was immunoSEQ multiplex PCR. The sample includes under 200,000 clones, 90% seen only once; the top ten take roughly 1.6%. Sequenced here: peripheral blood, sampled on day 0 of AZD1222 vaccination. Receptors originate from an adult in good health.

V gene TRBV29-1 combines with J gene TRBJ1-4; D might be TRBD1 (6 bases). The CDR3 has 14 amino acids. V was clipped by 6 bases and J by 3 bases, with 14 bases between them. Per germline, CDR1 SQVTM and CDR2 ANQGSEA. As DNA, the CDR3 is TGCAGCGTGACTCGGGGGGCCTCTAATGAAAAACTGTTTTTT. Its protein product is CSVTRGASNEKLFF.

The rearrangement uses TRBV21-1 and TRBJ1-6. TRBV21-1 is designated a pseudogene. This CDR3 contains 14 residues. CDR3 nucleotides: TGTGCCAGCAGCAAAGGGGGTTGGAGTTCACCCCTCCACTTT. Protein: CASSKGGWSSPLHF.

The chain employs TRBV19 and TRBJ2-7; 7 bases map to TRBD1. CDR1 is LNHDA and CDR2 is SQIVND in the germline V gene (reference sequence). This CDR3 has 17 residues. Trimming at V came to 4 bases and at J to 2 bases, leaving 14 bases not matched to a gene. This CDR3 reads CASSTTPGGVRTYEQYF. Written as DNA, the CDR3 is TGTGCCAGTAGTACGACCCCAGGGGGAGTCCGTACCTACGAGCAGTACTTC. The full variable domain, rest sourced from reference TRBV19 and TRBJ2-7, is DGGITQSPKYLFRKEGQNVTLSCEQNLNHDAMYWYRQDPGQGLRLIYYSQIVNDFQKGDIAEGYSVSREKKESFPLTVTSAQKNPTAFYLCASSTTPGGVRTYEQYFGPGTRLTVT.

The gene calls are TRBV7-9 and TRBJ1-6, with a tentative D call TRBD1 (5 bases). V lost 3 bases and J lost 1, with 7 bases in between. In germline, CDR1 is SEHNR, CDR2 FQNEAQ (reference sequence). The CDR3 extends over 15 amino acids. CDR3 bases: TGTGCCAGCAGCTTCGGGGGATCCTATAATTCACCCCTCCACTTT. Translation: CASSFGGSYNSPLHF.

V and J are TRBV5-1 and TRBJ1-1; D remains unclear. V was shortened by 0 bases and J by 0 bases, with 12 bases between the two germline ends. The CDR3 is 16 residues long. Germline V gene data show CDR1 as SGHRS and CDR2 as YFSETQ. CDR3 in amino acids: CASSLDPSSMNTEAFF. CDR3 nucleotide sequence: TGCGCCAGCAGCTTGGATCCCTCTTCCATGAACACTGAAGCTTTCTTT.

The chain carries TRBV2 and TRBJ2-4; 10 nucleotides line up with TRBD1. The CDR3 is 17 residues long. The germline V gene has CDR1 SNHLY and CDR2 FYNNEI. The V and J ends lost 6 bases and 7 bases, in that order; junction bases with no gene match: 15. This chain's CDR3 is CASRGKPGQGRENIQYF. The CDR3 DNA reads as TGTGCCAGCAGGGGGAAGCCGGGACAGGGGAGGGAGAACATTCAGTACTTC. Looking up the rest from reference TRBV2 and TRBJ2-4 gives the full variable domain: EPEVTQTPSHQVTQMGQEVILRCVPISNHLYFYWYRQILGQKVEFLVSFYNNEISEKSEIFDDQFSVERPDGSNFTLKIRSTKLEDSAMYFCASRGKPGQGRENIQYFGAGTRLSVL.

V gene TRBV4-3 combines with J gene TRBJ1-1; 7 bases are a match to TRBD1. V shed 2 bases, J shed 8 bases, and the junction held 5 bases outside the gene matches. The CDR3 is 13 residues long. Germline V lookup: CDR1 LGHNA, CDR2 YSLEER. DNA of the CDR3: TGCGCCAGCAGCCAAAGAGGGGGCTGGGAAGCTTTCTTT. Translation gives CASSQRGGWEAFF.

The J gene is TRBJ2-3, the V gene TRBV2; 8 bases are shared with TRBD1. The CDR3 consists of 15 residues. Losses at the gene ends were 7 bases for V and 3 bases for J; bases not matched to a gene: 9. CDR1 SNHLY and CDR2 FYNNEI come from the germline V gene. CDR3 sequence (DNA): TGTGCCAGCACTCGAGGACAGGGCTGGACAGATACGCAGTATTTT. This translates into CASTRGQGWTDTQYF.

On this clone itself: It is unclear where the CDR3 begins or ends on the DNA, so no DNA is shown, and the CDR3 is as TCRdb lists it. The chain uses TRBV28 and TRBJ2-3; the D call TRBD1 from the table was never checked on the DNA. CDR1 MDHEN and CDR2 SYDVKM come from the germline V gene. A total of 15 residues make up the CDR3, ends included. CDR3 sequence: CASSFLADSTDTQYF.

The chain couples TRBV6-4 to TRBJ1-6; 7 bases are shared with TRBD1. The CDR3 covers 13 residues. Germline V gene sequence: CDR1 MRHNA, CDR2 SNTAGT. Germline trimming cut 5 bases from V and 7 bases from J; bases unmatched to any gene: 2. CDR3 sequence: CASSRDRNSPLHF. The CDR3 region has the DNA TGTGCCAGCAGTCGGGACAGAAATTCACCCCTCCACTTT.

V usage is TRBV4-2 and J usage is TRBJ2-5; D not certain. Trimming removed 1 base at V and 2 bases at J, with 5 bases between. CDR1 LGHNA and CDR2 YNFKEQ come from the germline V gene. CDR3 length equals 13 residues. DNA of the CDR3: TGTGCCAGCAGCCAAGGGCAACAAGAGACCCAGTACTTC. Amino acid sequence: CASSQGQQETQYF.

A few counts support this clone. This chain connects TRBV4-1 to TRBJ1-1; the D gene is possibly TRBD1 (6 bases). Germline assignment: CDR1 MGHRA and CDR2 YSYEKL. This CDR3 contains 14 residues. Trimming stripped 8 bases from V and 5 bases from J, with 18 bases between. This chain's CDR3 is CASRGPLRGTEAFF. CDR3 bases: TGCGCCAGCCGGGGGCCTCTTAGGGGGACTGAAGCTTTCTTT.

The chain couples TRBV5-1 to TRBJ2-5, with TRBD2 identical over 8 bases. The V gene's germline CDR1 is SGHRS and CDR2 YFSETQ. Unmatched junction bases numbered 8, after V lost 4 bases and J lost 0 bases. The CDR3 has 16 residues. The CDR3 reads CASSRTTSVNQETQYF. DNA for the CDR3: TGCGCCAGCAGCCGTACGACTAGCGTAAACCAAGAGACCCAGTACTTC.

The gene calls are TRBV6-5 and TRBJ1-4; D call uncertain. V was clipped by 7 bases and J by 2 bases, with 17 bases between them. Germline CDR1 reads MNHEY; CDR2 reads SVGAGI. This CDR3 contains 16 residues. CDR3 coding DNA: TGTGCCAGCACCTACTCGGGGAGGAAGACTAATGAAAAACTGTTTTTT. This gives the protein CASTYSGRKTNEKLFF.

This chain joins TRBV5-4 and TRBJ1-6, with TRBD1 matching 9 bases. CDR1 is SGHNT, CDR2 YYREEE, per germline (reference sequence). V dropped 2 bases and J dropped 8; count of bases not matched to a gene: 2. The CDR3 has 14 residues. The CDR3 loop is CASSLRTGDSPLHF. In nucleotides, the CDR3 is TGTGCCAGCAGCTTACGGACAGGGGATTCACCCCTCCACTTT.

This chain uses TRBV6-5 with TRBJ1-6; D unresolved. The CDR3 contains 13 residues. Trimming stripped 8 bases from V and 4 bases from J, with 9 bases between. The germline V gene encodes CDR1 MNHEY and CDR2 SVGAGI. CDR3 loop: CASLGLYNSPLHF. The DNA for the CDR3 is TGTGCCAGCCTCGGGCTGTATAATTCACCCCTCCACTTT.

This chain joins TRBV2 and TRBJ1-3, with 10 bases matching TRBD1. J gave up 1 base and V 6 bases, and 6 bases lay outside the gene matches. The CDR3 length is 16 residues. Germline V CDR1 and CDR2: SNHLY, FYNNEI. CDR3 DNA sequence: TGTGCCAGCAGAGCCGGGACAGGGGTGTCTGGAAACACCATATATTTT. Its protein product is CASRAGTGVSGNTIYF.

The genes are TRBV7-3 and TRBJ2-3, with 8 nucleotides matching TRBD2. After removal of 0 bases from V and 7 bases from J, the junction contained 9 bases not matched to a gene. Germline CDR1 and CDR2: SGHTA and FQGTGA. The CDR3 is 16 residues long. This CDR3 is CASSLTGASGGNTQYF. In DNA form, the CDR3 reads TGTGCCAGCAGCTTAACGGGGGCCAGCGGGGGTAATACGCAGTATTTT.

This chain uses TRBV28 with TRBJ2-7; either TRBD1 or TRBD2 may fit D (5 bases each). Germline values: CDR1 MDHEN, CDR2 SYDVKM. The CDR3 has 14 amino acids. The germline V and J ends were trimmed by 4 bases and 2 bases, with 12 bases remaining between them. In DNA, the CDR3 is TGTGCCAGCAGTTCGGGACGGGGAGCCTACGAGCAGTACTTC. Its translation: CASSSGRGAYEQYF. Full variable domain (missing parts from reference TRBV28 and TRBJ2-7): DVKVTQSSRYLVKRTGEKVFLECVQDMDHENMFWYRQDPGLGLRLIYFSYDVKMKEKGDIPEGYSVSREKKERFSLILESASTNQTSMYLCASSSGRGAYEQYFGPGTRLTVT.

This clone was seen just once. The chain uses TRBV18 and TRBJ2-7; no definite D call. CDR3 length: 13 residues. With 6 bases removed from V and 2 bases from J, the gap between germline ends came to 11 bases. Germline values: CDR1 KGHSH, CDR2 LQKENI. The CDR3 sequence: CASSRGRAYEQYF. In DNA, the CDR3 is TGTGCCAGCTCCCGAGGTAGGGCCTACGAGCAGTACTTC. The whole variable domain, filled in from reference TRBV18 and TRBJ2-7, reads NAGVMQNPRHLVRRRGQEARLRCSPMKGHSHVYWYRQLPEEGLKFMVYLQKENIIDESGMPKERFSAEFPKEGPSILRIQQVVRGDSAAYFCASSRGRAYEQYFGPGTRLTVT.

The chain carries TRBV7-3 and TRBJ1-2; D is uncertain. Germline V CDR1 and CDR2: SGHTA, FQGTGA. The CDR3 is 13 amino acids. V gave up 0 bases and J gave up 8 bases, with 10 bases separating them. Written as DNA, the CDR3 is TGTGCCAGCAGCTTAACGTTCGAGGGCGGCTACACCTTC. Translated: CASSLTFEGGYTF.